This T cell receptor beta chain was identified in a study of T cell repertoires in cytomegalovirus infection (dated by TCRdb to the late 2010s). For context, the study as a whole: Donor HLA type was relevant to the analysis, because carriage of CMV infection together with the matching HLA type was indicated by public TCR beta signatures. Broad study findings and their caveats: The ex vivo response was dominated by HLA-C-restricted CMV-specific TCR beta clonotypes, which also provided the single most frequent clonotype in two of eight donors. In both this cohort and an independent cohort of some 370 donors, the cumulative frequency of public TCR beta family members distinguished carriers of CMV infection plus the relevant HLA type.

The run used an Illumina HiSeq 1500. The public sequencing data were trimmed at Q25 with fastp and processed into clonotypes with MiXCR by TCRdb, which kept only in-frame beta chains. Rows are combined by CDR3 protein, so each entry shows the most common genes and DNA. Across this sample there are roughly 200,000 distinct CDR3 sequences, with roughly a sixth seen only once. Under 30% of the sample is held by the ten biggest clonotypes. The germline V gene supplies CDR1 MNHEY and CDR2 SVGEGT. The CDR3 holds 15 amino acids from the cysteine to the phenylalanine. Only the CDR3 DNA is retained, 45 bases long and in frame from the first base. V loses 0 bases at its end and J loses 4 bases; junction bases beyond the gene matches: 6. Concerning this clonotype itself: Its binding antigen is unknown. No clone much larger than this one lies a single base away; base qualities are absent.

Sample: CD8+ T cells from PBMCs. This clonotype was obtained from a human donor in good health (CMV status not recorded). Some clones in this sample may be carry-over from other donors' samples. This chain is built from TRBV6-2 or TRBV6-3 and TRBJ2-7, with 7 middle bases fitting TRBD1. CDR3 reads: CASSYSGTARYEQYF. The sequence in DNA is TGTGCCAGCAGTTACTCCGGGACAGCGAGATACGAGCAGTACTTC.